Listed below are T cell receptor beta chains from one sample, sequenced in a study of blood T cells in healthy people across ages. TCRdb recomputed calls from the 5' RACE reads with MiXCR, one row per CDR3 protein. This table holds roughly 830,000 distinct CDR3 sequences, approximately 59% found once. Sequenced: blood. The receptors originated from a man under 40 in good health. The CDR3 runs from the conserved cysteine through the conserved F or W. The order of the fields is clone size, J gene, D gene, V gene, CDR3 protein. A D gene is named only where the DNA matches it firmly. Size tells how often a clone was seen (once, few, many) or the class of an expanded clone, and some rows leave it out.

>.|.|.|TRBV4-3
CASSQDQVWGTQYF
>once|TRBJ2-5|.|TRBV6-6
CASSYGPGEETQYF
>once|TRBJ2-3|TRBD2|TRBV3-1
CASSQGYGLADQRDTQYF
>.|TRBJ2-7|TRBD2|TRBV5-6
CASSLELAGGPLTLHYEQYF
>few|TRBJ1-2|.|TRBV6-1
CASSEAPAAPYGYTF
>.|TRBJ2-3|TRBD2|TRBV13
CASRLRRGAGDTQYF
>.|.|TRBD1|TRBV7-2
CASSLGGQGRYEQYF
>.|TRBJ2-3|.|TRBV7-8
CASSYYRDSTDTQYF
>.|.|.|TRBV30
CAWSVGPSEQYF
>.|TRBJ1-4|.|TRBV4-3
CASSQGQGTTNEKLFF
>once|TRBJ2-7|TRBD1|TRBV4-3
CASSRSGTGTYEQYF
>.|TRBJ2-1|TRBD2|TRBV15
CATTLSLGGVRNEQFF
>few|TRBJ2-1|.|TRBV10-3
CAIKGPQEREQFF
>.|TRBJ1-2|.|TRBV27
CASSNSVGDGYTF
>.|.|.|TRBV7-9
CASSTWGHRQETQYF
>.|TRBJ1-5|.|TRBV29-1
CSVGDSNQPQHF
>few|TRBJ2-3|.|TRBV7-3
CAGHVGGVTDTQYF
>.|TRBJ2-1|.|TRBV6-4
CASREGTLNNEQFF
>.|TRBJ2-7|.|TRBV28
CATQGQSVEQYF
>.|TRBJ2-5|.|TRBV20-1
CSASRVETQYF
>.|TRBJ2-3|.|TRBV3-1
CASSQTRGSDTQYF
>once|TRBJ1-5|.|TRBV12-3/TRBV12-4
CASSLGFGGGNQPQHF
>.|TRBJ2-5|TRBD2|TRBV29-1
CSVDGPSGGETQYF
>.|TRBJ1-1|.|TRBV20-1
CSAPVQGLNTEAFF
>.|.|TRBD1|TRBV29-1
CSVADYRGGETQYF
>many|TRBJ2-3|.|TRBV7-3
CASSSGERTDTQYF
>.|TRBJ2-1|.|TRBV29-1
CSVGGTLQVEQFF
>few|TRBJ2-3|.|TRBV24-1
CATSDFSTLNTQYF
>.|TRBJ1-2|TRBD1|TRBV6-2/TRBV6-3
CATGQGTPGGYTF
>.|TRBJ2-3|.|TRBV9
CASSVLGGSGTDTQYF
>few|TRBJ2-3|.|TRBV15
CATSRVLMGHRRSDTQYF
>.|TRBJ1-2|.|TRBV28
CVSSLGGAYGYTF
>.|TRBJ2-7|TRBD2|TRBV5-6
CASSGGTSDYEQYF
>.|TRBJ2-3|.|TRBV5-5
CASSLGQFDADTQYF
>.|TRBJ2-3|TRBD1|TRBV28
CASSYPTGGRTDTQYF
>.|TRBJ1-2|TRBD1|TRBV28
CASSSGTGALYGYTF
>few|TRBJ2-6|.|TRBV10-3
CAISVGDWGANVLTF
>once|TRBJ2-5|.|TRBV24-1
CATSDWGSGAQETQYF
>.|TRBJ1-2|.|TRBV7-2
CASSPTEYRSYGYTF
>once|TRBJ1-4|.|TRBV13
CASSLGQGTNEKLFF
>.|TRBJ2-2|TRBD1|TRBV29-1
CSVEPGQGIGELFF
>.|TRBJ2-7|.|TRBV21-1
CASTKGGTHEQYF
>.|TRBJ2-5|.|TRBV7-6
CASRTWETEETQYF
>.|TRBJ1-5|.|TRBV7-2
CASSLVPSRPSSSQPQHF
>.|TRBJ2-2|.|TRBV27
CASSFSRAGELFF
>.|TRBJ2-7|.|TRBV15
CATSRAGNYEQYF
>.|.|.|TRBV5-1
CASSQAIKYEQYF
>.|TRBJ2-5|.|TRBV20-1
CSASDWETQYF
>.|TRBJ2-3|.|TRBV3-1
CASSQDGRVQYF
>few|TRBJ1-1|TRBD1|TRBV6-5
CASTPGQPMHTEAFF
>.|TRBJ2-5|.|TRBV6-1
CASSSRGARLQETQYF
>once|TRBJ1-2|.|TRBV15
CATSGANYGYTF
>many|TRBJ2-1|TRBD2|TRBV7-2
CASRRTSGSYNEQFF
>.|TRBJ1-1|.|TRBV11-1
CASSLAWGNTEAFF
>.|TRBJ2-1|TRBD1|TRBV29-1
CSVPDRGTYNEQFF
>.|TRBJ2-1|TRBD1|TRBV12-3/TRBV12-4
CTSSLRPGTGVLVEQFF
>.|TRBJ2-5|.|TRBV29-1
CSVGARAQETQYF
>.|TRBJ2-5|TRBD2|TRBV12-3/TRBV12-4
CASSWTSGGRETQYF
>.|TRBJ2-1|TRBD2|TRBV27
CASQGGGLLKEQFF
>few|TRBJ2-5|.|TRBV5-1
CASSLAATDQETQYF